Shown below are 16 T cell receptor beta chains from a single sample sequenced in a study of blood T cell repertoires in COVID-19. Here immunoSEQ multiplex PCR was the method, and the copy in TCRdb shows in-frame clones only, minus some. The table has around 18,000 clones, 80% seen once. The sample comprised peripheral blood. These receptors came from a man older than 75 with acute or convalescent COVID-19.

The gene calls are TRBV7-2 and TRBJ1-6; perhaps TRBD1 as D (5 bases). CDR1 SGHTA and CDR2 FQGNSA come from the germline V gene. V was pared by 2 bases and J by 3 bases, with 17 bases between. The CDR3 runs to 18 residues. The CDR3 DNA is TGTGCCAGCAGCTTATGGGGCCAAAAGGGTCTCTATAATTCACCCCTCCACTTT. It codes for CASSLWGQKGLYNSPLHF.

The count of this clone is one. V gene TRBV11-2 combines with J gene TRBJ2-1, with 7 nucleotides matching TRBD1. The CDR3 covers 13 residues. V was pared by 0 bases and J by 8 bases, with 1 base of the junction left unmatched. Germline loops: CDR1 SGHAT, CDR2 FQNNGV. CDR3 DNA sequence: TGTGCCAGCAGCTTAGAGACAGGGTATGAGCAGTTCTTC. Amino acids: CASSLETGYEQFF.

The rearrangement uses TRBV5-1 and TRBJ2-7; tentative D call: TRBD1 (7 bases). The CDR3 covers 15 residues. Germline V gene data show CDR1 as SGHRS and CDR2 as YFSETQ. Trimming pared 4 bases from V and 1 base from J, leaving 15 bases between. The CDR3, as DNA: TGCGCCAGCAGCCCCCGGGGGACAGAATCCTACGAGCAGTACTTC. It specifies CASSPRGTESYEQYF.

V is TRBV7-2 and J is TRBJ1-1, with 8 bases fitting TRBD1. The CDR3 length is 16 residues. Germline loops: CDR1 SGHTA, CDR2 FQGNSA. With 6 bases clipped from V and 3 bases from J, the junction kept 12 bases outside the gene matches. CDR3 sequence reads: CASRPTVTGGDTEAFF. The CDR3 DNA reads TGTGCCAGCAGACCTACGGTCACAGGGGGGGACACTGAAGCTTTCTTT.

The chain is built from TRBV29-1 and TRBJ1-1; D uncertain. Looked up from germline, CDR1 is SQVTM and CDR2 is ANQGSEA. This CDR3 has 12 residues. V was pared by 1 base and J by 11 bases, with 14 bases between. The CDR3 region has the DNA TGCAGCGTTGAAGTAACTACGGGGTTGGCTTTCTTT. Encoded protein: CSVEVTTGLAFF.

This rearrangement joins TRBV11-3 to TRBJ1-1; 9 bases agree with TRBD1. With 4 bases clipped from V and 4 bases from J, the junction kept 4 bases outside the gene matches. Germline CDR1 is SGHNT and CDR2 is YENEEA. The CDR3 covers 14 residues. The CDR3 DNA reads TGTGCCAGCAGCTCCCGGACAGGGGCCACTGAAGCTTTCTTT. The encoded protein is CASSSRTGATEAFF.

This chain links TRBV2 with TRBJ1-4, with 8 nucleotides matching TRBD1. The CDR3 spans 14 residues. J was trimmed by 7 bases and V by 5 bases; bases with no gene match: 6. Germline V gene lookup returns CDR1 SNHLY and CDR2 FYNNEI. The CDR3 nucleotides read TGTGCCAGCAGTTATAGGGGGACAGGTGAAAAACTGTTTTTT. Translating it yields CASSYRGTGEKLFF.

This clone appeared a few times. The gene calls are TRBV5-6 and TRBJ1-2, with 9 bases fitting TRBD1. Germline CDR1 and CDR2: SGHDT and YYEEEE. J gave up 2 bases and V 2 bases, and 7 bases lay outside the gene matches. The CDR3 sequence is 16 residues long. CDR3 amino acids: CASSLYRDRENYGYTF. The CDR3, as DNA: TGTGCCAGCAGCTTATATCGGGACAGGGAGAACTATGGCTACACCTTC.

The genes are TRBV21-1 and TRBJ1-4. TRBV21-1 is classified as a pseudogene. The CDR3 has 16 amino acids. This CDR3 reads CASSKLARMRAEKLFF. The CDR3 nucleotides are TGTGCCAGCAGCAAATTAGCCAGGATGAGGGCTGAAAAACTGTTTTTT.

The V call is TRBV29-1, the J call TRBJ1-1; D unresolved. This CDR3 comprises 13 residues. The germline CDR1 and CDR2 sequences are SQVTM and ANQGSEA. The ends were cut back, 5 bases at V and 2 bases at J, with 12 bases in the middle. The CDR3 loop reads CSVSGRTNTEAFF. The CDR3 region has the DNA TGCAGCGTTTCTGGTAGGACTAACACTGAAGCTTTCTTT.

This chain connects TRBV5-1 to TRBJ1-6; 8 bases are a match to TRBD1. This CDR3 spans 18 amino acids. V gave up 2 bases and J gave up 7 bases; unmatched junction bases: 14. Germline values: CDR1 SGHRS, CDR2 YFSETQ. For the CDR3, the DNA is TGCGCCAGCAGCTTACAGGGGGGGCGGGGCCAATCGAATTCACCCCTCCACTTT. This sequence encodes CASSLQGGRGQSNSPLHF.

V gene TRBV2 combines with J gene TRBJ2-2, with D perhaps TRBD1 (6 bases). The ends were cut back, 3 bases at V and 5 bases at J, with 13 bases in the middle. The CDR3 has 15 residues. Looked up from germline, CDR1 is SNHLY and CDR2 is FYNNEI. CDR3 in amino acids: CASSDRGFGTGELFF. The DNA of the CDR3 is TGTGCCAGCAGTGATAGGGGGTTCGGAACCGGGGAGCTGTTTTTT.

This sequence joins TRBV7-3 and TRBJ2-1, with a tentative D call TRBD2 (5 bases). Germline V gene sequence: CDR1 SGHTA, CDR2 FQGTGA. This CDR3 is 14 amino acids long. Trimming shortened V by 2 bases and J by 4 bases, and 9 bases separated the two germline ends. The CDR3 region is CASSLLAQYNEQFF. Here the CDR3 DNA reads TGTGCCAGCAGCTTACTAGCACAGTACAATGAGCAGTTCTTC. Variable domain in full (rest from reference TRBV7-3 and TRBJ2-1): GAGVSQTPSNKVTEKGKYVELRCDPISGHTALYWYRQSLGQGPEFLIYFQGTGAADDSGLPNDRFFAVRPEGSVSTLKIQRTERGDSAVYLCASSLLAQYNEQFFGPGTRLTVL.

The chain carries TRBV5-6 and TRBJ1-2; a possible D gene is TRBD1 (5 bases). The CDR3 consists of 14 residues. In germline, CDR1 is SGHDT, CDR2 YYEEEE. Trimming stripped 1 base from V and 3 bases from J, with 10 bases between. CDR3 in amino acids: CASSLLGPDYGYTF. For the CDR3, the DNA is TGTGCCAGCAGCTTGCTGGGGCCGGACTATGGCTACACCTTC.

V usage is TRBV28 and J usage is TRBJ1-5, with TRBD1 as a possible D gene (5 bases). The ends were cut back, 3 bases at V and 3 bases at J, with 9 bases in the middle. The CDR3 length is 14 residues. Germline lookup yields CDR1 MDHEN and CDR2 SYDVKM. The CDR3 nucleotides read TGTGCCAGCAGTTTCCGACAGACCAATCAGCCCCAGCATTTT. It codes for CASSFRQTNQPQHF.

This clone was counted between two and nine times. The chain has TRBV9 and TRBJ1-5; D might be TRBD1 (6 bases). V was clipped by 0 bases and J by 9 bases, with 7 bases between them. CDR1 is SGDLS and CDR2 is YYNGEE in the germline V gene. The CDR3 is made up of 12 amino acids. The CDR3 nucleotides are TGTGCCAGCAGCGTAGAAGGGGGGCCCCAGCATTTT. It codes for CASSVEGGPQHF.